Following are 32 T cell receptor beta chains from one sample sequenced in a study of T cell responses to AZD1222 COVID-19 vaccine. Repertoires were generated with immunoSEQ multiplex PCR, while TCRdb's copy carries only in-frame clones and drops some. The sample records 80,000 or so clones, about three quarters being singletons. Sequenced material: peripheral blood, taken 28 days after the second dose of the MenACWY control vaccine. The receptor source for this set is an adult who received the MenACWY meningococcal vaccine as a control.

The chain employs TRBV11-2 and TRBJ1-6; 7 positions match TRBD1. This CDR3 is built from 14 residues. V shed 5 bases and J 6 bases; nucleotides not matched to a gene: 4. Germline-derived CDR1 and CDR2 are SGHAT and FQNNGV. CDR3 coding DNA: TGTGCCAGCAGCCCCGGGACAGTTAATTCACCCCTCCACTTT. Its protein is CASSPGTVNSPLHF.

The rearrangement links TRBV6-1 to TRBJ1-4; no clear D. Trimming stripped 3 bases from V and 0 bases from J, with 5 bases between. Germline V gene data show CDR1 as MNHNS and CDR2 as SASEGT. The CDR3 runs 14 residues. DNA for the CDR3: TGTGCCAGCAGTGACCCTGCAACTAATGAAAAACTGTTTTTT. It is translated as CASSDPATNEKLFF.

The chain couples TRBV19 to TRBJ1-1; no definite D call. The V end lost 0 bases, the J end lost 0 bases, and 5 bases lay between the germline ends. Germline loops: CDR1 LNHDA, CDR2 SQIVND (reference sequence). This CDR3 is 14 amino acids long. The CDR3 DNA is TGTGCCAGTAGTATAGACGGGATGAACACTGAAGCTTTCTTT. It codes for CASSIDGMNTEAFF.

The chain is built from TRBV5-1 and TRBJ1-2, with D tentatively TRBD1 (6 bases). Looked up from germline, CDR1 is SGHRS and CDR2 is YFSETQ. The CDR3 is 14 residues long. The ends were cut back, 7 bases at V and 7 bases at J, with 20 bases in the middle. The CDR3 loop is CASGPEGGQSGYTF. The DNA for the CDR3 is TGCGCCAGCGGCCCCGAGGGGGGGCAGAGTGGCTACACCTTC.

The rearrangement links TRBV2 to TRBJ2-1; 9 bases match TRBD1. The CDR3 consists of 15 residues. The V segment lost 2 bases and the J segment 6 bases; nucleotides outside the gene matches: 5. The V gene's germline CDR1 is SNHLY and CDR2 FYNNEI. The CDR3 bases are TGTGCCAGCAGTGAACTACAGGGGGCGGTCAATGAGCAGTTCTTC. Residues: CASSELQGAVNEQFF.

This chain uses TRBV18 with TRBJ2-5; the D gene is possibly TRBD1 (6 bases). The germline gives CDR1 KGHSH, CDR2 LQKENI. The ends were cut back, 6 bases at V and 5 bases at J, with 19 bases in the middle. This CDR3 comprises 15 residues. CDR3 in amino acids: CASSRKDSRSETQYF. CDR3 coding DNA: TGTGCCAGCTCTCGAAAGGACAGTAGGTCGGAGACCCAGTACTTC.

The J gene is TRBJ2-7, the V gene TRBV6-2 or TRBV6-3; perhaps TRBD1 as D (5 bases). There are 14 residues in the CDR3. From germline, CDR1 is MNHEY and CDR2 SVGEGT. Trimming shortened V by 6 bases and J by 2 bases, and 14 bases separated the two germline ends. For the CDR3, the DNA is TGTGCCAGCAGCACAGACAGCCGAACCTACGAGCAGTACTTC. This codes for CASSTDSRTYEQYF.

In DNA form, the CDR3 reads TGTGCCAGCAGCCAGGACAGGGTGGGGGAGCAGTACTTC. It encodes CASSQDRVGEQYF. The genes are TRBV5-4 and TRBJ2-7; the match to TRBD1 covers 8 bases. V lost 4 bases and J lost 7; bases outside the gene matches: 7. Germline CDR1 and CDR2: SGHNT and YYREEE (reference sequence). The CDR3 sequence is 13 residues long.

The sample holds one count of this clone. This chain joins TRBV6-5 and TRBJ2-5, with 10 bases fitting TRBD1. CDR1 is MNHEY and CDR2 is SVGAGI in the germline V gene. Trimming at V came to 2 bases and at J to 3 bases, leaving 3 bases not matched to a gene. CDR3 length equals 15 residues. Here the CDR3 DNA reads TGTGCCAGCAGTTACGACGGGACAGGGGAAGAGACCCAGTACTTC. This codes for CASSYDGTGEETQYF.

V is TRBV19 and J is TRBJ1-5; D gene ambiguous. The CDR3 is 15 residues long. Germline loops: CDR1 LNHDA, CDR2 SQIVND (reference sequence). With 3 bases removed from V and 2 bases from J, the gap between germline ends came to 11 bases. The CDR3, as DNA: TGTGCCAGTAGTATCCCCCCGGCGGGCAATCAGCCCCAGCATTTT. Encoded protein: CASSIPPAGNQPQHF.

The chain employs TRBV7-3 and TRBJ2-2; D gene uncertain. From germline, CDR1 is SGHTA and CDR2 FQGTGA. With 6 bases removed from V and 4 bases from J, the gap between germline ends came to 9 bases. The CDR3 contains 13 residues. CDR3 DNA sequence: TGTGCCAGCAGTTCCGCACTCACCGGGGAGCTGTTTTTT. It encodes CASSSALTGELFF.

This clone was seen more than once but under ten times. CDR3 region: CASSQESTGGRNTIYF. DNA of the CDR3: TGCGCCAGCAGCCAAGAATCGACAGGGGGGAGAAACACCATATATTTT. This chain uses TRBV4-1 with TRBJ1-3; 9 bases are shared with TRBD1. Trimming cost V 0 bases and J 5 bases; bases outside gene matches: 5. This CDR3 is 16 amino acids long. CDR1 and CDR2 from the germline V gene are MGHRA and YSYEKL.

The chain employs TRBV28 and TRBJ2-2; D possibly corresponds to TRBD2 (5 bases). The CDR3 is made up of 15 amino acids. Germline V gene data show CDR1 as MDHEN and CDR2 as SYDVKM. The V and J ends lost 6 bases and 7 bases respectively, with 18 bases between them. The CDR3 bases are TGTGCCAGCAGAGATTTTACCACCGAGGGCGGGGAGCTGTTTTTT. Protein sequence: CASRDFTTEGGELFF.

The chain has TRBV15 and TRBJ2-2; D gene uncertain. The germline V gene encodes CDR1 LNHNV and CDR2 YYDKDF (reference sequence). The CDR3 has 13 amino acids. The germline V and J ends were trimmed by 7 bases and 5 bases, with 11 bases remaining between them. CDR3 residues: CATTWIRTGELFF. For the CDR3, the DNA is TGTGCCACCACCTGGATCCGAACCGGGGAGCTGTTTTTT.

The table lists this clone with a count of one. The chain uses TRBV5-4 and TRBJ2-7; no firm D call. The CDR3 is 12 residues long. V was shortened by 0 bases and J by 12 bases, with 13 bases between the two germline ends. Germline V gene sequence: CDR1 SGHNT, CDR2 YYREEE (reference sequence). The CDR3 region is CASSLDWSQLYF. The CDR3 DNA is TGTGCCAGCAGCTTGGACTGGTCACAATTGTACTTC.

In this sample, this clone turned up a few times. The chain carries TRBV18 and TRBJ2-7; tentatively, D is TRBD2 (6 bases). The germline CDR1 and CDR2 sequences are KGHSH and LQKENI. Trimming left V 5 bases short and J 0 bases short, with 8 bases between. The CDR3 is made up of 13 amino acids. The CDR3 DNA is TGTGCCAGCTCAGCCGGGAGCTCCTACGAGCAGTACTTC. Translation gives CASSAGSSYEQYF.

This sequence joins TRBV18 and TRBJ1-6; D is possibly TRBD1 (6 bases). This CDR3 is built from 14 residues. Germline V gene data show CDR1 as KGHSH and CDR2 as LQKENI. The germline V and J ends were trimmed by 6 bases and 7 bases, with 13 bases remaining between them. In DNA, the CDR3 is TGTGCCAGCTCCGGGGGGGGCGGAAATTCACCCCTCCACTTT. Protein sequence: CASSGGGGNSPLHF. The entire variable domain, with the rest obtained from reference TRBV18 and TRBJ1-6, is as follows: NAGVMQNPRHLVRRRGQEARLRCSPMKGHSHVYWYRQLPEEGLKFMVYLQKENIIDESGMPKERFSAEFPKEGPSILRIQQVVRGDSAAYFCASSGGGGNSPLHFGNGTRLTVT.

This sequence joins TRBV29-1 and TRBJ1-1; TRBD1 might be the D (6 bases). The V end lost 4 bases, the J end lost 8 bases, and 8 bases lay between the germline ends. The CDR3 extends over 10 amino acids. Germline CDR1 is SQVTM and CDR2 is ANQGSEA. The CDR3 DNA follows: TGCAGCGTTGGGGGGCAGGAAGCTTTCTTT. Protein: CSVGGQEAFF.

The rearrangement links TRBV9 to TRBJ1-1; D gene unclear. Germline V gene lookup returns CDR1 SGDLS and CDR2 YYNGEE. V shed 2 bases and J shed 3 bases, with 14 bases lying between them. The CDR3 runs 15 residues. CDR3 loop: CASSVDGRSDTEAFF. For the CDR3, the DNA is TGTGCCAGCAGCGTGGACGGACGCTCGGACACTGAAGCTTTCTTT.

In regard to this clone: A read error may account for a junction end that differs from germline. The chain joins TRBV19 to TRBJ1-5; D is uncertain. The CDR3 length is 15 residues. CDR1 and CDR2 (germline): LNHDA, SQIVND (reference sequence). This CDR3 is CASSLDGELGQPQHF. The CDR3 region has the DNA TGTGCCAGTAGTTTAGATGGTGAACTGGGTCAGCCCCAGCATTTT.

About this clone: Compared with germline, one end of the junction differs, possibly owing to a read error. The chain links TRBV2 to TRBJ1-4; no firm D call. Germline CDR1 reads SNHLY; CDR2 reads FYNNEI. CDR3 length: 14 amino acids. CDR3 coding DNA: TGTGCCAGCATTGAAGGTGGGGTTCGTGAAAAACTGTTTTTT. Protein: CASIEGGVREKLFF.

The CDR3 nucleotides are TGTGCCAGCAGCCGACCGGCGGGTGAGCAGTTCTTC. Translated, it gives CASSRPAGEQFF. This sequence joins TRBV7-2 and TRBJ2-1; D may be TRBD2 (5 bases). V dropped 5 bases and J dropped 9 bases, with 11 bases sitting between them. This CDR3 is 12 amino acids long. The germline gives CDR1 SGHTA, CDR2 FQGNSA.

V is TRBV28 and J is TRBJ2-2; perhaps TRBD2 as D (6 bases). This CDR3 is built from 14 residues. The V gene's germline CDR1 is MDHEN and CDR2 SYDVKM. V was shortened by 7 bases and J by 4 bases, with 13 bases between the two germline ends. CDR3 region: CASIGTFTTGELFF. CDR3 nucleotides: TGTGCCAGCATAGGGACTTTTACCACCGGGGAGCTGTTTTTT.

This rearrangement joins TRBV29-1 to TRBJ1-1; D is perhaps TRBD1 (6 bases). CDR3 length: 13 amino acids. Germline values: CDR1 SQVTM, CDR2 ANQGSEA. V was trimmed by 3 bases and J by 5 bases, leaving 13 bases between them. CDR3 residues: CSVEAEQGTEAFF. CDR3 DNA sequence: TGCAGCGTTGAGGCCGAGCAGGGGACTGAAGCTTTCTTT.

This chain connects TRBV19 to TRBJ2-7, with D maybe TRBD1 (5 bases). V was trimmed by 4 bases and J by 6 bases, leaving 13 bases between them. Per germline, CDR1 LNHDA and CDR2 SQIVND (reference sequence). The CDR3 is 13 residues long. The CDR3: CASSTDIPSEQYF. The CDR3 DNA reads TGTGCCAGTAGTACGGACATACCGTCCGAGCAGTACTTC.

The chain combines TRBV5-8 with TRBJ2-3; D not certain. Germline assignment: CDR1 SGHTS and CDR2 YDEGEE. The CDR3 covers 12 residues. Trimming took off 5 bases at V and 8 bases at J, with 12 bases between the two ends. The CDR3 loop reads CASRPSMGTQYF. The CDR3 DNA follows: TGTGCCAGCAGGCCCTCGATGGGTACGCAGTATTTT.

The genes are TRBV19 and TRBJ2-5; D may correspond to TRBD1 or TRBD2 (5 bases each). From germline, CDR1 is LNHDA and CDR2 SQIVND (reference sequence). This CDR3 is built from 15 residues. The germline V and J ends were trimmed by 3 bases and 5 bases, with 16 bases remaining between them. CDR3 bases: TGTGCCAGTAGTATGCGTTCTCGGGGCTGGGAGACCCAGTACTTC. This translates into CASSMRSRGWETQYF.

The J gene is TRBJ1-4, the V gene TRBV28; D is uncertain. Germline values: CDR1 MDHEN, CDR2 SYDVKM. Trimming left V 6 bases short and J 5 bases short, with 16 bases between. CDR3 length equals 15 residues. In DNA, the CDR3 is TGTGCCAGCAGCCCTCCCGTTGGAGTGAATGAAAAACTGTTTTTT. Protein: CASSPPVGVNEKLFF.

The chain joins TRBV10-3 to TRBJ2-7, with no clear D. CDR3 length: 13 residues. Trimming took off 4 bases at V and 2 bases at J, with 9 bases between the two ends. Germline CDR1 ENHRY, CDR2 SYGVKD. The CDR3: CAISAGSTYEQYF. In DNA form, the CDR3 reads TGTGCCATCAGTGCCGGTTCGACCTACGAGCAGTACTTC.

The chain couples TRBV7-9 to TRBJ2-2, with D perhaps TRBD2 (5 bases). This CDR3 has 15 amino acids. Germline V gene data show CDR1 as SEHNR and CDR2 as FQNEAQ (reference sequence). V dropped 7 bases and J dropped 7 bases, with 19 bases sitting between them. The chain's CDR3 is CASTTSTNRGGELFF. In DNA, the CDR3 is TGTGCCAGCACCACTAGTACAAACCGAGGCGGGGAGCTGTTTTTT.

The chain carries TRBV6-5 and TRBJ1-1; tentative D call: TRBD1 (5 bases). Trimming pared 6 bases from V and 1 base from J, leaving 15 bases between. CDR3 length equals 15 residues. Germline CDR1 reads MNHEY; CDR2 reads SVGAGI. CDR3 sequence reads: CASSPEGRKNTEAFF. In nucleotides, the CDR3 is TGTGCCAGCAGCCCGGAGGGGCGGAAGAACACTGAAGCTTTCTTT.

CDR3 amino acids: CASSREGTSNEQFF. The CDR3 DNA sequence: TGCGCCAGCAGCCGAGAGGGCACTTCCAATGAGCAGTTCTTC. The chain links TRBV4-1 to TRBJ2-1, with D perhaps matching TRBD2 (5 bases). This CDR3 comprises 14 residues. The ends were cut back, 4 bases at V and 6 bases at J, with 13 bases in the middle. Germline CDR1 and CDR2: MGHRA and YSYEKL.